These 14 T cell receptor beta chains were all obtained from the same sample, sequenced in a study of blood T cell repertoires in COVID-19. Sequencing used immunoSEQ multiplex PCR; TCRdb keeps in-frame clones, though not all of them. The sample has 250,000 or so clones, about 90% seen once. The material sequenced was peripheral blood. These receptors all stem from an older man with acute or convalescent COVID-19.

The chain combines TRBV5-1 with TRBJ2-5; possible D gene TRBD2, 6 bases. The CDR3 runs to 13 residues. CDR1 SGHRS and CDR2 YFSETQ come from the germline V gene. V was cut by 4 bases and J by 0 bases, with 7 bases left in between. CDR3 bases: TGCGCCAGCAGCACGGGGGACCAAGAGACCCAGTACTTC. Its protein is CASSTGDQETQYF.

The chain links TRBV25-1 to TRBJ1-2; D ambiguous. From germline, CDR1 is MGHDK and CDR2 SYGVNS. The CDR3 has 12 amino acids. Trimming shortened V by 6 bases and J by 3 bases, and 8 bases separated the two germline ends. CDR3 DNA: TGTGCCAGCAGCGGAGAGTACTATGGCTACACCTTC. Its translation: CASSGEYYGYTF.

The V and J genes are TRBV18 and TRBJ2-5, with 9 bases lining up with TRBD2. The CDR3 has 15 residues. The V and J ends lost 2 bases and 5 bases, in that order; junction bases with no gene match: 6. Germline loops: CDR1 KGHSH, CDR2 LQKENI. The CDR3 bases are TGTGCCAGCTCACCATCAGCGGGGGGTGCTGAGACCCAGTACTTC. Protein: CASSPSAGGAETQYF.

CDR3 protein: CSVLAASYNEQFF. The CDR3 coding sequence is TGCAGCGTTCTAGCGGCTTCCTACAATGAGCAGTTCTTC. This rearrangement joins TRBV29-1 to TRBJ2-1; 7 nucleotides line up with TRBD2. CDR1 is SQVTM, CDR2 ANQGSEA, per germline. The CDR3 totals 13 residues. V lost 5 bases and J lost 1; bases outside the gene matches: 2.

The chain joins TRBV18 to TRBJ2-2, with a tentative D call TRBD2 (6 bases). V lost 4 bases, J lost 5 bases, and 14 bases lay in between. This CDR3 contains 15 residues. In germline, CDR1 is KGHSH, CDR2 LQKENI. The CDR3 DNA reads TGTGCCAGCTCACAAAACCGGGGGAAAACCGGGGAGCTGTTTTTT. This codes for CASSQNRGKTGELFF.

The chain combines TRBV19 with TRBJ2-7; 10 positions agree with TRBD2. CDR1 and CDR2 from the germline V gene are LNHDA and SQIVND (reference sequence). With V trimmed by 1 base and J by 4 bases, 4 bases remained unmatched. CDR3 length: 15 residues. The CDR3 nucleotides read TGTGCCAGTAGTATAGGGGCTAGCGGGAGTTACGAGCAGTACTTC. Its translation is CASSIGASGSYEQYF.

This sequence joins TRBV5-1 and TRBJ2-5; D call uncertain. The CDR3 spans 14 residues. The V and J ends lost 0 bases and 3 bases respectively, with 9 bases between them. Germline V gene data show CDR1 as SGHRS and CDR2 as YFSETQ. CDR3 residues: CASSLASGEETQYF. Written as DNA, the CDR3 is TGCGCCAGCAGCTTGGCCTCTGGAGAAGAGACCCAGTACTTC.

This clone is a singleton in its sample. CDR3 DNA sequence: TGTGCCAGCAGTCGACAGGGGGCTGGCTATGGCTACACCTTC. The encoded protein is CASSRQGAGYGYTF. The V and J genes are TRBV9 and TRBJ1-2; 10 nucleotides match TRBD1. The CDR3 totals 14 residues. CDR1 is SGDLS and CDR2 is YYNGEE in the germline V gene. J was trimmed by 4 bases and V by 5 bases; bases with no gene match: 5.

The chain couples TRBV2 to TRBJ2-2; 10 bases are shared with TRBD2. The CDR3 loop spans 13 amino acids. V was clipped by 7 bases and J by 7 bases; unmatched bases: 3. Germline lookup yields CDR1 SNHLY and CDR2 FYNNEI. The CDR3 sequence: CASTTSGRGELFF. CDR3 bases: TGTGCCAGCACGACTAGCGGGCGCGGGGAGCTGTTTTTT.

This clone was seen a single time. The chain uses TRBV6-1 and TRBJ2-1; 11 bases line up with TRBD2. CDR1 and CDR2 (germline): MNHNS, SASEGT. CDR3 length: 18 residues. The trim removed 0 bases at V and 2 bases at J, leaving 6 bases unmatched. In DNA, the CDR3 is TGTGCCAGCAGTGAAGCGGCCGGGACTAGCGGAGCCTACAATGAGCAGTTCTTC. Protein sequence: CASSEAAGTSGAYNEQFF.

The rearrangement uses TRBV5-5 and TRBJ2-5; 15 nucleotides match TRBD2. Trimming took 4 bases from V and 5 from J; bases not matched to a gene: 6. The CDR3 contains 16 residues. CDR1 and CDR2 from the germline V gene are SGHKS and YYEKEE (reference sequence). The CDR3 region has the DNA TGTGCCAGCAGCCCCGGACTAGCGGGAGGGCCTGAGACCCAGTACTTC. Residues: CASSPGLAGGPETQYF. Full variable domain (remainder filled in from reference TRBV5-5 and TRBJ2-5): DAGVTQSPTHLIKTRGQQVTLRCSPISGHKSVSWYQQVLGQGPQFIFQYYEKEERGRGNFPDRFSARQFPNYSSELNVNALLLGDSALYLCASSPGLAGGPETQYFGPGTRLLVL.

This sequence joins TRBV12-5 and TRBJ1-1, with TRBD1 matching 9 bases. This CDR3 is 15 amino acids long. CDR1 and CDR2 from the germline V gene are LGHNT and FRNRAP. The ends lost 0 bases at V and 4 bases at J; junction bases unmatched: 3. The CDR3 here is CASGLVTGGRTEAFF. CDR3 in DNA: TGTGCTAGTGGTTTGGTAACAGGGGGCCGCACTGAAGCTTTCTTT.

The rearrangement links TRBV19 to TRBJ2-2; D gene unclear. Between the trimmed V and J ends, which lost 5 bases and 2 bases, there was a span of 12 bases. The CDR3 spans 15 residues. From germline, CDR1 is LNHDA and CDR2 SQIVND (reference sequence). CDR3 in amino acids: CASSPTAVNTGELFF. The CDR3 DNA reads as TGTGCCAGTAGTCCCACGGCGGTAAACACCGGGGAGCTGTTTTTT.

This CDR3 reads CASSPPPGTSGMRYNEQFF. The CDR3 nucleotides are TGTGCCAGCAGTCCGCCCCCCGGGACTAGCGGGATGAGGTACAATGAGCAGTTCTTC. The V gene is TRBV6-6, the J gene TRBJ2-1; TRBD2 aligns across 13 bases. This CDR3 contains 19 residues. V shed 5 bases, J shed 4 bases, and the junction held 14 bases outside the gene matches. The germline CDR1 and CDR2 sequences are MNHNY and SVGAGI (reference sequence).